These 25 T cell receptor beta chains came from one sample sequenced in a study of patients and donors after allogeneic stem cell transplantation. TCRdb reanalysed the RT-PCR reads using MiXCR and keeps one entry per CDR3 protein. Of about a million distinct CDR3 sequences in the sample, more than 15% are singletons; the top ten hold around 6%. Sequencing input: blood, either unsorted or a sorted T cell fraction (not recorded which). The receptors shown here come from a human donor who was either an allogeneic HSCT recipient or a stem cell or donor lymphocyte infusion donor (not recorded which). It is not recorded whose cells these are; they may come from a transplant donor.

The chain carries TRBV5-1 and TRBJ1-1, with 9 bases identical to TRBD1. The germline V gene encodes CDR1 SGHRS and CDR2 YFSETQ. CDR3 length: 17 residues. The V and J ends lost 5 bases and 1 base, in that order; junction bases with no gene match: 12. The CDR3 DNA reads TGCGCCAGCAGTCGTGAGACAGGGGGTTATTGGAACACTGAAGCTTTCTTT. Translating it yields CASSRETGGYWNTEAFF.

In this sample, this clonotype turned up a few times. The V call is TRBV12-3 or TRBV12-4, the J call TRBJ2-1; 8 nucleotides line up with TRBD2. Trimming at V came to 6 bases and at J to 8 bases, leaving 12 bases not matched to a gene. This CDR3 has 15 residues. The chain's CDR3 is CASSPAGRGQDEQFF. CDR3 sequence (DNA): TGTGCCAGCAGCCCGGCCGGGAGGGGTCAGGATGAGCAGTTCTTC.

This chain links TRBV24-1 with TRBJ2-1; 10 bases agree with TRBD1. The CDR3 is 17 residues long. CDR1 is KGHDR, CDR2 SFDVKD, per germline. V shed 3 bases, J shed 2 bases, and the junction held 6 bases outside the gene matches. The CDR3 DNA follows: TGTGCCACCAGTGATGGTTTTGGGACAGGGGCCTACAATGAGCAGTTCTTC. Translation gives CATSDGFGTGAYNEQFF.

The chain combines TRBV13 with TRBJ1-5; maybe TRBD1 (6 bases). This CDR3 has 15 residues. Per germline, CDR1 PRHDT and CDR2 FYEKMQ (reference sequence). The V end lost 1 base, the J end lost 6 bases, and 13 bases lay between the germline ends. The CDR3 region is CASSLAGALVQPQHF. The CDR3, as DNA: TGTGCCAGCAGCTTAGCGGGGGCGTTGGTTCAGCCCCAGCATTTT.

The rearrangement joins TRBV5-1 to TRBJ2-2; D gene uncertain. The CDR3 has 16 amino acids. Trimming removed 0 bases at V and 0 bases at J, with 9 bases between. Per germline, CDR1 SGHRS and CDR2 YFSETQ. CDR3 amino acids: CASSLAGATNTGELFF. DNA for the CDR3: TGCGCCAGCAGCTTGGCGGGCGCAACGAACACCGGGGAGCTGTTTTTT.

DNA for the CDR3: TGCGCCAGCAGCCCGACTTTCGGGGGAGGCGGGACCCAGTACTTC. Amino acids: CASSPTFGGGGTQYF. The chain has TRBV5-1 and TRBJ2-5; D is perhaps TRBD2 (6 bases). This CDR3 spans 15 amino acids. In germline, CDR1 is SGHRS, CDR2 YFSETQ. The V end lost 4 bases, the J end lost 7 bases, and 20 bases lay between the germline ends.

This chain joins TRBV12-3 or TRBV12-4 and TRBJ1-5; D is unclear. Between the trimmed V and J ends, which lost 5 bases and 4 bases, there was a span of 9 bases. The CDR3 extends over 13 amino acids. The CDR3 sequence is CASSTRTNQPQHF. The CDR3 DNA reads TGTGCCAGCAGTACCCGGACTAATCAGCCCCAGCATTTT.

This clonotype was found many times. The rearrangement uses TRBV27 and TRBJ2-7, with unresolved D. Looked up from germline, CDR1 is MNHEY and CDR2 is SMNVEV (reference sequence). Trimming removed 1 base from V and 0 bases from J, with 10 bases in between. CDR3 length equals 15 residues. CDR3 DNA sequence: TGTGCCAGCAGTTTATATGGGGTCAGCTCCTACGAGCAGTACTTC. Translated: CASSLYGVSSYEQYF.

This clonotype was recorded a few times. The chain combines TRBV5-1 with TRBJ2-3; TRBD2 matches 9 bases. Germline V CDR1 and CDR2: SGHRS, YFSETQ. J was trimmed by 1 base and V by 2 bases; bases with no gene match: 5. The CDR3 extends over 16 amino acids. CDR3 residues: CASSFFRTSGTDTQYF. The CDR3 coding sequence is TGCGCCAGCAGCTTCTTCCGGACTAGCGGCACAGATACGCAGTATTTT.

This clonotype has just a few counts. The rearrangement joins TRBV20-1 to TRBJ2-1; TRBD2 aligns across 11 bases. This CDR3 is 14 amino acids long. Germline CDR1 and CDR2: DFQATT and SNEGSKA (reference sequence). CDR3 in amino acids: CSQTLAGGGNEQFF. The CDR3 coding sequence is TGCAGCCAGACTCTAGCGGGAGGCGGTAATGAGCAGTTCTTC.

This clonotype was observed at least ten times. This chain connects TRBV5-6 to TRBJ2-1, with D possibly TRBD2 on 6 matching bases. V lost 1 base and J 6 bases, leaving 14 bases between the germline ends. CDR1 SGHDT and CDR2 YYEEEE come from the germline V gene. This CDR3 has 15 residues. The DNA of the CDR3 is TGTGCCAGCAGCTTGAGGGCGGGGACGGGCAATGAGCAGTTCTTC. Amino acid sequence: CASSLRAGTGNEQFF.

J is TRBJ2-6 and V is TRBV30; D gene ambiguous. The length of the CDR3 is 14 residues. Germline loops: CDR1 GTSNPN, CDR2 SVGIG (reference sequence). V lost 2 bases and J 0 bases, leaving 5 bases between the germline ends. Here the CDR3 reads CAWSLRSGANVLTF. CDR3 DNA: TGTGCCTGGAGTCTGCGCTCTGGGGCCAACGTCCTGACTTTC.

This chain connects TRBV27 to TRBJ2-3; 7 positions agree with TRBD2. Losses at the gene ends were 7 bases for V and 4 bases for J; bases not matched to a gene: 5. Germline V gene sequence: CDR1 MNHEY, CDR2 SMNVEV (reference sequence). The CDR3 consists of 13 residues. CDR3 residues: CASKRGDADTQYF. CDR3 in DNA: TGTGCCAGCAAACGGGGGGACGCAGATACGCAGTATTTT.

The V call is TRBV12-3 or TRBV12-4, the J call TRBJ2-1, with a weak D call TRBD2 (6 bases). CDR3 length: 16 residues. V gave up 6 bases and J gave up 11 bases, with 26 bases separating them. CDR3 amino acids: CASSRPPGVNGNKQFF. The DNA of the CDR3 is TGTGCCAGCAGCCGCCCCCCGGGGGTGAATGGGAATAAGCAGTTCTTC.

This clonotype was detected many times. V gene TRBV12-3 or TRBV12-4 combines with J gene TRBJ1-3, with D unclear. V lost 3 bases to trimming and J lost 8 bases, with 2 bases between them. CDR3 size: 10 residues. The CDR3 region has the DNA TGTGCCAGCAGTTTGTACACCATATATTTT. This encodes CASSLYTIYF.

In its sample, this clonotype was seen a few times. The rearrangement joins TRBV7-6 to TRBJ2-1; D remains ambiguous. Trimming cost V 3 bases and J 6 bases, with 15 bases left between them. Germline V gene lookup returns CDR1 SGHVS and CDR2 FNYEAQ. This CDR3 has 15 amino acids. The CDR3 DNA is TGTGCCAGCAGCTTCCGATCCTCCAGGATCAATGAGCAGTTCTTC. Translation gives CASSFRSSRINEQFF. Supplemented by reference TRBV7-6 and TRBJ2-1, the full variable domain reads GAGVSQSPRYKVTKRGQDVALRCDPISGHVSLYWYRQALGQGPEFLTYFNYEAQQDKSGLPNDRFSAERPEGSISTLTIQRTEQRDSAMYRCASSFRSSRINEQFFGPGTRLTVL.

DNA for the CDR3: TGCGCCAGCAGCTTGGAACAGGGTGGGGTGAATGAGCAGTTCTTC. Its protein is CASSLEQGGVNEQFF. The chain is built from TRBV5-1 and TRBJ2-1; maybe TRBD1 (6 bases). Trimming removed 0 bases at V and 7 bases at J, with 14 bases between. Germline CDR1 and CDR2: SGHRS and YFSETQ. The CDR3 loop spans 15 amino acids.

This clonotype was detected a few times. The chain joins TRBV27 to TRBJ2-3, with D unresolved. Germline CDR1 is MNHEY and CDR2 is SMNVEV (reference sequence). The V end lost 5 bases, the J end lost 11 bases, and 17 bases lay between the germline ends. The CDR3 is 13 amino acids. The CDR3 protein is CASSHPTTSGQYF. CDR3 DNA sequence: TGTGCCAGCAGTCACCCGACCACATCGGGGCAGTATTTT.

This clonotype was picked up many times. The chain links TRBV12-3 or TRBV12-4 to TRBJ1-4; unclear D gene. Trimming left V 1 base short and J 8 bases short, with 11 bases between. CDR3 size: 14 residues. The CDR3 loop is CASSLGTAEEKLFF. The CDR3 coding sequence is TGTGCCAGCAGTTTAGGGACGGCCGAAGAAAAACTGTTTTTT.

This clonotype was counted only a few times. This rearrangement joins TRBV11-2 to TRBJ2-3; 8 nucleotides agree with TRBD2. Germline CDR1 reads SGHAT; CDR2 reads FQNNGV. This CDR3 is 14 amino acids long. V lost 5 bases to trimming and J lost 6 bases; unmatched junction nucleotides: 7. The CDR3 region has the DNA TGTGCCAGCAGCGGCCCACTAGCGGCTGATACGCAGTATTTT. It yields the protein CASSGPLAADTQYF.

In its sample, this clonotype was seen a few times. The chain has TRBV29-1 and TRBJ1-3; 8 positions match TRBD1. The junction had 12 bases not matched to a gene; V was cut back by 7 bases and J by 1 base. CDR1 and CDR2 from the germline V gene are SQVTM and ANQGSEA. This CDR3 is 16 amino acids long. In DNA form, the CDR3 reads TGCAGCGCAACCCTCTGGGACAGGAGATCTGGAAACACCATATATTTT. The encoded protein is CSATLWDRRSGNTIYF.

The V gene is TRBV5-5, the J gene TRBJ2-7; D not certain. V lost 0 bases and J lost 7, with 14 bases in between. Germline values: CDR1 SGHKS, CDR2 YYEKEE (reference sequence). This CDR3 region has 14 residues. CDR3 DNA sequence: TGTGCCAGCAGCTTGGCCCCCGCACCGCTTGAGCAGTACTTC. Its translation: CASSLAPAPLEQYF.

The DNA of the CDR3 is TGTGCCTGGAGTTTGACAGTCGGGACTGAAGCTTTCTTT. It translates to CAWSLTVGTEAFF. This rearrangement joins TRBV30 to TRBJ1-1; weak D call: TRBD1 (5 bases). In germline, CDR1 is GTSNPN, CDR2 SVGIG (reference sequence). This CDR3 region has 13 residues. V shed 2 bases and J shed 5 bases, with 12 bases lying between them.

V and J are TRBV2 and TRBJ1-5; D remains ambiguous. CDR3 length: 12 residues. Germline-derived CDR1 and CDR2 are SNHLY and FYNNEI. The ends were cut back, 7 bases at V and 9 bases at J, with 13 bases in the middle. The CDR3 nucleotides are TGTGCCAGCAATAACTTCGGCTGGCCCCAGCATTTT. Its translation: CASNNFGWPQHF.

This clonotype was counted only a few times. This sequence joins TRBV10-3 and TRBJ2-5; D gene uncertain. This CDR3 contains 10 residues. The V and J ends lost 8 bases and 5 bases respectively, with 6 bases between them. Germline assignment: CDR1 ENHRY and CDR2 SYGVKD. CDR3 in DNA: TGTGCCATCGGGTTGGAGACCCAGTACTTC. Translated: CAIGLETQYF.